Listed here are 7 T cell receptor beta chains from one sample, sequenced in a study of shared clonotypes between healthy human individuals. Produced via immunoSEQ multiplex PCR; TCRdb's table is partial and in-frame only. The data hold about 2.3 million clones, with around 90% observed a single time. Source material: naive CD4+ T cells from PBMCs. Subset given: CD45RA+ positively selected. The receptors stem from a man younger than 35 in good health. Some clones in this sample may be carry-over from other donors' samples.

The CDR3 loop reads CAWGTRGLTDTQYF. CDR3 sequence (DNA): TGTGCCTGGGGGACGAGGGGCCTCACAGATACGCAGTATTTT. The chain joins TRBV30 to TRBJ2-3, with D perhaps assigned TRBD1 or TRBD2 (5 bases each). Germline-derived CDR1 and CDR2 are GTSNPN and SVGIG (reference sequence). Trimming removed 5 bases at V and 2 bases at J, with 14 bases between. The CDR3 loop spans 14 amino acids.

CDR3 bases: TGTGCCAGCAGCTTAGCGGGGGATTCAGCGGATACGCAGTATTTT. Translated: CASSLAGDSADTQYF. The chain recombines TRBV7-8 with TRBJ2-3; either TRBD1 or TRBD2 may fit D (5 bases each). CDR1 SGHVS and CDR2 FQNEAQ come from the germline V gene. CDR3 length equals 15 residues. V was pared by 0 bases and J by 6 bases, with 13 bases between.

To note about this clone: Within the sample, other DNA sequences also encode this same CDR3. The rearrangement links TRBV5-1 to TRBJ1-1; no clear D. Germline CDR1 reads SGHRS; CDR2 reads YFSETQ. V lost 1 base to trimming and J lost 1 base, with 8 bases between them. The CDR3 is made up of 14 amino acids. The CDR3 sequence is CASSLSVPNTEAFF. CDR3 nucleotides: TGCGCCAGCAGCTTGAGTGTGCCGAACACTGAAGCTTTCTTT.

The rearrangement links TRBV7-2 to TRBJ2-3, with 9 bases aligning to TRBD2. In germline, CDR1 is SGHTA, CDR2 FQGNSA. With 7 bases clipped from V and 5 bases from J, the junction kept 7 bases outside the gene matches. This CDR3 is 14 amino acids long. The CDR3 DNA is TGTGCCAGCAAGGGAGGTAGCGGGAGAGATACGCAGTATTTT. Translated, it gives CASKGGSGRDTQYF.

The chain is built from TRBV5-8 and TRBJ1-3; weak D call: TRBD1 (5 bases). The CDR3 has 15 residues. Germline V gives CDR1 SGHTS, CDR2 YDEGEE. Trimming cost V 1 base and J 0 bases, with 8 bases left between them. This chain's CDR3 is CASSLQGISGNTIYF. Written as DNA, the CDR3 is TGTGCCAGCAGCTTGCAGGGTATCTCTGGAAACACCATATATTTT.

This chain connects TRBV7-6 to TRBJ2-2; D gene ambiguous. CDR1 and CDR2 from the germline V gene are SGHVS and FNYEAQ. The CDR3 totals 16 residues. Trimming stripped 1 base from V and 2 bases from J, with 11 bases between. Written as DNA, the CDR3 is TGTGCCAGCAGCTTAGGCCCAGTCCCTAACACCGGGGAGCTGTTTTTT. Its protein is CASSLGPVPNTGELFF.

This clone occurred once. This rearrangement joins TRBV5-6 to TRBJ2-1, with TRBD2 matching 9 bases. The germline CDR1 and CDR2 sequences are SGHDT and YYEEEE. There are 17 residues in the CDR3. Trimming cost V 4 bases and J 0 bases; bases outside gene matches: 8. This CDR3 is CASSPPAGGSSYNEQFF. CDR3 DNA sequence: TGTGCCAGCAGCCCCCCGGCGGGAGGGAGCTCCTACAATGAGCAGTTCTTC.